This T cell receptor (beta chain) emerged from a study of blood T cell repertoires in COVID-19. Study overall: Samples taken during acute and convalescent COVID-19 were collected in the United States, Italy and Spain. PBMCs, B-cell-depleted T cells, or T cells were the source of the cDNA or gDNA that made up the material.

All enrollees were roughly 18 to 90 years old and from approximately 25 US areas. The germline V and J ends were trimmed by 1 base and 2 bases, with 13 bases remaining between them. Germline V gene lookup returns CDR1 SGHDT and CDR2 YYEEEE. CDR3 size: 16 residues. This clone was seen only a few times. Per the study methods: By means of reference gene primer amplification, nucleated cell counts were estimated. Clones were read by immunoSEQ multiplex PCR, and TCRdb kept only the in-frame ones, dropping some. The DNA gave D and trimming, while V, J and clone size come from that table. This table has 300,000 to 450,000 clones, more than 75% appearing once.

The chain links TRBV5-6 to TRBJ1-5; D not certain. Material for sequencing was PBMCs or T cells enriched from blood (not recorded which). The TCR comes from a man in his thirties or forties who had recovered from COVID-19. CDR3 sequence: CASSLKATWGNQPQHF. The DNA for the CDR3 is TGTGCCAGCAGCTTGAAGGCGACATGGGGCAATCAGCCCCAGCATTTT.